The sequence of this T cell receptor (beta chain) was determined in a study of blood T cell repertoires in COVID-19. As for the study in general: Acute and convalescent COVID-19 samples came from the United States, Italy and Spain.

Data came from immunoSEQ multiplex PCR; TCRdb stores just in-frame clones and leaves some out. The sample has 300,000 to 350,000 clones, 87% seen once. CDR3 length: 12 residues. The V end lost 5 bases, the J end lost 2 bases, and 5 bases lay between the germline ends. CDR1 LNHDA and CDR2 SQIVND come from the germline V gene (reference sequence). The material sequenced was peripheral blood. This receptor was obtained from a woman between 45 and 65 years old with COVID-19, enrolled during active disease. The chain is built from TRBV19 and TRBJ2-3; D remains ambiguous. The CDR3 region has the DNA TGTGCCAGTAGTCAGGTCACAGATACGCAGTATTTT. This gives the protein CASSQVTDTQYF.